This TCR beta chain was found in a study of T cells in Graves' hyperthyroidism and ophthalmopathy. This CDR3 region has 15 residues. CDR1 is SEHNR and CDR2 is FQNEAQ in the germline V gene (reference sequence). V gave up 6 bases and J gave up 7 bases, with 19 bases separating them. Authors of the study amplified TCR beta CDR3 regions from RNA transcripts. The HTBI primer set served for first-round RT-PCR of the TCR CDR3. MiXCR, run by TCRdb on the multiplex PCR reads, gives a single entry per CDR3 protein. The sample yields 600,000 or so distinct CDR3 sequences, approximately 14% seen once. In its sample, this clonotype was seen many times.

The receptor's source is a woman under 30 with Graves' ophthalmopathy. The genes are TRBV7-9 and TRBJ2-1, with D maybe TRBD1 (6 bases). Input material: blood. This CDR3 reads CASRKGTTPRNEQFF. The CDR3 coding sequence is TGTGCCAGCAGGAAGGGGACAACTCCTAGGAATGAGCAGTTCTTC. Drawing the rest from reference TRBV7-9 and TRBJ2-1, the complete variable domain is DTGVSQNPRHKITKRGQNVTFRCDPISEHNRLYWYRQTLGQGPEFLTYFQNEAQLEKSRLLSDRFSAERPKGSFSTLEIQRTEQGDSAMYLCASRKGTTPRNEQFFGPGTRLTVL.